This T cell receptor beta chain was captured in a study of vaccination effects on CD4 cells after COVID-19. CD4+ T cells were isolated after around 9 days of culture. The table came from immunoSEQ multiplex PCR; TCRdb's copy has only in-frame clones and leaves some out. Of about 45,000 clones listed, around 76% are singletons. Findings of the study overall: Convalescent patients were scarce in the study, and it lacked early post-infection timepoints.

The table lists this clone with a few counts. Its antigen remains unknown. CDR1 is SEHNR, CDR2 FQNEAQ, per germline (reference sequence). The CDR3 extends over 15 amino acids. Trimming cost V 3 bases and J 14 bases; bases outside gene matches: 10. This specimen was CD4+ T cells from PBMCs cultured without peptide, taken before COVID-19 vaccination. The chain employs TRBV7-9 and TRBJ2-1; TRBD2 matches 13 bases. The clonotype comes from a human donor who had a prior SARS-CoV-2 infection. CDR3 DNA sequence: TGTGCCAGCAGCTTCGCCGGGACTAGCGGGACTAGGGAGTTCTTC. It specifies CASSFAGTSGTREFF.